One sample yielded the 2 T cell receptor beta chains listed below, sequenced in a study of graft-versus-host responses after intestinal transplantation. The protocol was immunoSEQ multiplex PCR, while the TCRdb copy is restricted to in-frame clones and leaves out a portion. The sample lists about 30,000 clones, just under 95% occurring once. The input for sequencing was PBMCs, taken roughly 68 days after intestinal transplant. Receptors originate from a human patient who received an intestinal transplant, so some T cells may come from the graft donor.

V gene TRBV7-9 combines with J gene TRBJ2-7; D is possibly TRBD1 (6 bases). This CDR3 comprises 15 residues. Germline loops: CDR1 SEHNR, CDR2 FQNEAQ (reference sequence). Trimming cost V 5 bases and J 1 base, with 15 bases left between them. In DNA form, the CDR3 reads TGTGCCAGCAGCCGCCCCCAGGGGTCTTCCTACGAGCAGTACTTC. Amino acids: CASSRPQGSSYEQYF.

The genes are TRBV5-1 and TRBJ2-3; 10 nucleotides agree with TRBD2. The V gene's germline CDR1 is SGHRS and CDR2 YFSETQ. The V gene end was trimmed by 4 bases and the J gene end by 9 bases; junction bases not matched to a gene: 14. This CDR3 has 16 residues. This chain's CDR3 is CASSPLAGGSAWTQYF. DNA of the CDR3: TGCGCCAGCAGCCCGTTAGCGGGGGGTTCCGCATGGACGCAGTATTTT.